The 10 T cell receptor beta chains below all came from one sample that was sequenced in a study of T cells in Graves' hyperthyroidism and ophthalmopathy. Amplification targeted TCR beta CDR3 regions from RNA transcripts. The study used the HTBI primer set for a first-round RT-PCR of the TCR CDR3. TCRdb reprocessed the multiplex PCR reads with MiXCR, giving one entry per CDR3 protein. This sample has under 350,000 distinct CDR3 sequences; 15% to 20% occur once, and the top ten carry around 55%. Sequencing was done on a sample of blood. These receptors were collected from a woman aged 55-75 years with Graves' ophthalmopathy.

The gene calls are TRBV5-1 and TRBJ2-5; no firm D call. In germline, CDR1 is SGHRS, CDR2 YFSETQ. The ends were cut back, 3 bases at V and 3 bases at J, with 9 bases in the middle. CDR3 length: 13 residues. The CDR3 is CASSWELKETQYF. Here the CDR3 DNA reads TGCGCCAGCAGCTGGGAACTAAAAGAGACCCAGTACTTC.

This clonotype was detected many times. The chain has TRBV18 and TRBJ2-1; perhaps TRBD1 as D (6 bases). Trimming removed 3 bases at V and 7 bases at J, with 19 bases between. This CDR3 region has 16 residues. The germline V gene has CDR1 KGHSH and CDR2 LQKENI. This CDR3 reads CASSPLTGDLTNEQFF. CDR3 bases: TGTGCCAGCTCACCGCTGACAGGAGACCTAACGAATGAGCAGTTCTTC.

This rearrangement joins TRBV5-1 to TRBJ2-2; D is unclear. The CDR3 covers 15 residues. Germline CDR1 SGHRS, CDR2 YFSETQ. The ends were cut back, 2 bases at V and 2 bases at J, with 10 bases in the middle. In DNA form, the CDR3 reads TGCGCCAGCAGCTTAGAGGAGATAAACACCGGGGAGCTGTTTTTT. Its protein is CASSLEEINTGELFF. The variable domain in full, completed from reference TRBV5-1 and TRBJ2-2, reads KAGVTQTPRYLIKTRGQQVTLSCSPISGHRSVSWYQQTPGQGLQFLFEYFSETQRNKGNFPGRFSGRQFSNSRSEMNVSTLELGDSALYLCASSLEEINTGELFFGEGSRLTVL.

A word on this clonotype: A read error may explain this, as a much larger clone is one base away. CDR3 in amino acids: CATQVTTAINTEAFF. As DNA, the CDR3 is TGTGCCACCCAGGTTACTACGGCAATTAACACTGAAGCTTTCTTT. The V call is TRBV10-3, the J call TRBJ1-1; D unclear. Germline loops: CDR1 ENHRY, CDR2 SYGVKD. The V end lost 10 bases, the J end lost 2 bases, and 20 bases lay between the germline ends. The CDR3 has 15 amino acids.

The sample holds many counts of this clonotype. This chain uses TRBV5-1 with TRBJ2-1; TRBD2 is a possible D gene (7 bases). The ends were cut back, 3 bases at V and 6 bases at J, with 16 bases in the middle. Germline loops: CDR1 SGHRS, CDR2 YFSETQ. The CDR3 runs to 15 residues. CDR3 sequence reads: CASSSAGEGGNEQFF. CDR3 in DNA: TGCGCCAGCAGCTCGGCGGGAGAGGGGGGCAATGAGCAGTTCTTC. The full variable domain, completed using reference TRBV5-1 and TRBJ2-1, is KAGVTQTPRYLIKTRGQQVTLSCSPISGHRSVSWYQQTPGQGLQFLFEYFSETQRNKGNFPGRFSGRQFSNSRSEMNVSTLELGDSALYLCASSSAGEGGNEQFFGPGTRLTVL.

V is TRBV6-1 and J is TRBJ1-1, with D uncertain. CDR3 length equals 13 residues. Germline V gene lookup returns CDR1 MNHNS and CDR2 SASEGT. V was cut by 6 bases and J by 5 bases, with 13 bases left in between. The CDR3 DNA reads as TGTGCCAGCAGCCAGATCGCGGGTACTGAAGCTTTCTTT. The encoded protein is CASSQIAGTEAFF.

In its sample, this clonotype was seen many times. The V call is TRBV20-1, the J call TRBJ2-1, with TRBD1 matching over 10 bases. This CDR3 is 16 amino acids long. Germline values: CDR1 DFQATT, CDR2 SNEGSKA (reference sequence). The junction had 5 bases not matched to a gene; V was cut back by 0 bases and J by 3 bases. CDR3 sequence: CSARDTGQGLYNEQFF. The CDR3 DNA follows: TGCAGTGCTAGAGATACGGGACAGGGGCTCTACAATGAGCAGTTCTTC.

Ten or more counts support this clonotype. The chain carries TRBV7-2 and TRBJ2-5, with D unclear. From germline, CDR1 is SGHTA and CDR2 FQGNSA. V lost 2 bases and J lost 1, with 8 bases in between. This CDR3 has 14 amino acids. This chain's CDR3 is CASSLSISQETQYF. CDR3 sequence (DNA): TGTGCCAGCAGCTTATCTATTAGCCAAGAGACCCAGTACTTC.

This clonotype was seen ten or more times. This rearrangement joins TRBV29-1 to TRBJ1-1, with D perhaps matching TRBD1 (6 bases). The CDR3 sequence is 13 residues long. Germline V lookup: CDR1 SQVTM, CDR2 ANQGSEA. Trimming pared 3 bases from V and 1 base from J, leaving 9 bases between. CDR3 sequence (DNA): TGCAGCGTTGACGGACAGCAGAACACTGAAGCTTTCTTT. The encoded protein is CSVDGQQNTEAFF.

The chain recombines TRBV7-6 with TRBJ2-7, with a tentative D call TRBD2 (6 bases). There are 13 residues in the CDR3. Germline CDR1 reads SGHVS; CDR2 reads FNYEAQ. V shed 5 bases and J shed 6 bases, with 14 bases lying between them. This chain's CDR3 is CASSLSGSGEQYF. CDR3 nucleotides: TGTGCCAGCAGCCTTAGCGGCTCGGGCGAGCAGTACTTC.